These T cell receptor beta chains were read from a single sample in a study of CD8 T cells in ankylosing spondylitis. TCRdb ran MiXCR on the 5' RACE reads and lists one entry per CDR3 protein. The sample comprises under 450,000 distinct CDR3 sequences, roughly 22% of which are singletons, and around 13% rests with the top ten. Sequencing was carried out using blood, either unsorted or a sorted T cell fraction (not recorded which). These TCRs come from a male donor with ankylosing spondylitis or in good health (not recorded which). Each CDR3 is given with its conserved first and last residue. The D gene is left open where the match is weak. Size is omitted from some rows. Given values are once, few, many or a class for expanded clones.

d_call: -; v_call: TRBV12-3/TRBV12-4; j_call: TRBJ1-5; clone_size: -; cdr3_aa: CASDRGNQPQHF; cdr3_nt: TGTGCTAGCGATAGAGGGAATCAGCCCCAGCATTTT
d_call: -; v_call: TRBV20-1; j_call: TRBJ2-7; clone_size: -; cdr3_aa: CSALWGESYEQYF; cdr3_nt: TGCAGTGCCCTTTGGGGTGAGTCCTACGAGCAGTACTTC
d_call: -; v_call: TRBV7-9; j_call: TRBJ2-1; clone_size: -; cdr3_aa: CASSLALGSNEQFF; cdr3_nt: TGTGCCAGCAGCTTAGCTCTTGGCAGCAATGAGCAGTTCTTC
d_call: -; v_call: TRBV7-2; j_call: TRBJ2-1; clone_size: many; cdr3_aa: CASSFGLDNEQFF; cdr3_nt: TGTGCCAGCAGCTTTGGACTGGACAATGAGCAGTTCTTC
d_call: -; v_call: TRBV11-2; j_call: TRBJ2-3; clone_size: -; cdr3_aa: CASSPVSIDTQYF; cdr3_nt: TGTGCCAGCAGCCCCGTCTCGATAGATACGCAGTATTTT
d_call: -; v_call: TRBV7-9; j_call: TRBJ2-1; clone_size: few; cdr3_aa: CASSLVSVNEQFF; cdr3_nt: TGTGCCAGCAGCTTAGTATCCGTTAATGAGCAGTTCTTC
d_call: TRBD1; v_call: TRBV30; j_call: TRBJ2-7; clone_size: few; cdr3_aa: CAWSGQGDSEQYF; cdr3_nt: TGTGCCTGGAGTGGACAGGGGGACTCCGAGCAGTACTTC
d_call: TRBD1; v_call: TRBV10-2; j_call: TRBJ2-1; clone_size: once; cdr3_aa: CASSEPGTDNEQFF; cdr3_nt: TGCGCCAGCAGTGAGCCCGGGACAGACAATGAGCAGTTCTTC
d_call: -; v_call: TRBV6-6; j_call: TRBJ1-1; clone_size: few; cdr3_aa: CASSYEGLGEAFF; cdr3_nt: TGTGCCAGCAGTTATGAAGGGCTCGGTGAAGCTTTCTTT
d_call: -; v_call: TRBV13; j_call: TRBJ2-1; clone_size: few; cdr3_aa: CASSFTGSAPYEQFF; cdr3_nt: TGTGCCAGCAGCTTTACAGGGTCAGCCCCCTATGAGCAGTTCTTC
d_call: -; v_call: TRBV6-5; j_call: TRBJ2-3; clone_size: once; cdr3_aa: CASSLFRGGLTDTQYF; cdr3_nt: TGTGCCAGCAGTTTATTTCGGGGTGGGCTCACAGATACGCAGTATTTT
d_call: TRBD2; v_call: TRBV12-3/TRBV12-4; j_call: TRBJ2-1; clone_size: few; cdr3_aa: CASSPSGGIYNEQFF; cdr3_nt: TGTGCCAGCAGTCCGAGCGGGGGGATCTACAATGAGCAGTTCTTC
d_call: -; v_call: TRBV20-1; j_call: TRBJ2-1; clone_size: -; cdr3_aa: CSAKEPRNPYNEQFF; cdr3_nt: TGCAGTGCCAAGGAACCTCGTAACCCTTACAATGAGCAGTTCTTC
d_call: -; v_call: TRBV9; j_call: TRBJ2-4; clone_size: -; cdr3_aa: CASSATGLDIQYF; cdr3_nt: TGTGCCAGCAGCGCCACAGGGTTGGACATTCAGTACTTC
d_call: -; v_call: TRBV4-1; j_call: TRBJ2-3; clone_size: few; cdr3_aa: CASSQGGASTDTQYF; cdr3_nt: TGCGCCAGCAGCCAAGGTGGGGCAAGCACAGATACGCAGTATTTT
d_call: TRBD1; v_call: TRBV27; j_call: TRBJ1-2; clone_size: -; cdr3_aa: CASSAQGTYGYTF; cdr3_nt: TGTGCCAGCAGTGCACAGGGGACCTATGGCTACACCTTC
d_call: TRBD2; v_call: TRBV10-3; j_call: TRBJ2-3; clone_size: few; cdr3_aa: CAIGDPGLAGAPGDTQYF; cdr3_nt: TGTGCCATCGGCGATCCGGGACTAGCGGGGGCCCCCGGGGATACGCAGTATTTT
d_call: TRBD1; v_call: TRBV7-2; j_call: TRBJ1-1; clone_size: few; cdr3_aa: CASSSETGGGEAEAFF; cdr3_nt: TGTGCCAGCAGCTCGGAAACAGGGGGCGGGGAGGCTGAAGCTTTCTTT
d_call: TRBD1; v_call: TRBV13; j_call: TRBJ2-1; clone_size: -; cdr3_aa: CASSLDGQGGDEQFF; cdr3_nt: TGTGCCAGCAGCTTAGATGGACAGGGGGGGGATGAGCAGTTCTTC
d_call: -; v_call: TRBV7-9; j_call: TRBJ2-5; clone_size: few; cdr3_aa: CASSRGHETQYF; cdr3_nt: TGTGCCAGCAGCCGGGGTCATGAGACCCAGTACTTC
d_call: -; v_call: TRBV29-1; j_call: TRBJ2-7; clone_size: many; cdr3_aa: CSVEGEIPYEQYF; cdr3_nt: TGCAGCGTTGAAGGGGAGATCCCCTACGAGCAGTACTTC
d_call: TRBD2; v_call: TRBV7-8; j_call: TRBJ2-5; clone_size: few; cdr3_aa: CASSLGLAGDLSRTQYF; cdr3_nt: TGTGCCAGCAGCTTAGGACTAGCGGGGGACCTCTCCAGGACCCAGTACTTC
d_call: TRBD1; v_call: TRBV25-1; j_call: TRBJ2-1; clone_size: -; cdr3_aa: CASSLGQGRFF; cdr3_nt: TGTGCCAGCAGTCTAGGACAGGGACGGTTCTTC
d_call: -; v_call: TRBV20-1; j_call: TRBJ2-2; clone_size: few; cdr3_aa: CSGWKPDTGELFF; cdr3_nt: TGCAGTGGCTGGAAGCCGGACACCGGGGAGCTGTTTTTT
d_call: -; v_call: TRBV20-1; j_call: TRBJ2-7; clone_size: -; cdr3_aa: CSARANGVISYEQYF; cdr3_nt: TGCAGTGCTAGAGCGAACGGAGTGATCTCCTACGAGCAGTACTTC
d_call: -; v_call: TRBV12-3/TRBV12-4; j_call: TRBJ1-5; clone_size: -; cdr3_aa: CASSLTTLGSNQPQHF; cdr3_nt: TGTGCCAGCAGTTTAACTACTCTTGGGAGCAATCAGCCCCAGCATTTT
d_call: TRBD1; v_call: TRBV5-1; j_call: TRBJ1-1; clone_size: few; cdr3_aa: CASSLDGKTGGNTEAFF; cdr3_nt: TGCGCCAGCAGCTTGGATGGGAAGACAGGGGGCAACACTGAAGCTTTCTTT
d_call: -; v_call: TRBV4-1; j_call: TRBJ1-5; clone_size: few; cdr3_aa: CASSHVQVGGNQPQHF; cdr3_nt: TGCGCCAGCAGCCACGTCCAGGTGGGGGGCAATCAGCCCCAGCATTTT
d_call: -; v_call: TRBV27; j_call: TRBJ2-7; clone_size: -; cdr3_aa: CASSPRGRGNEQYF; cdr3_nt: TGTGCCAGCAGTCCACGGGGGCGGGGTAACGAGCAGTACTTC
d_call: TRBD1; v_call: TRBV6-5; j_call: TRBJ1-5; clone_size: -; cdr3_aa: CASSYAGGGQPQHF; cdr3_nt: TGTGCCAGCAGTTATGCAGGGGGCGGTCAGCCCCAGCATTTT
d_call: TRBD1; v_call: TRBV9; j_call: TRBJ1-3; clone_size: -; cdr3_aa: CASSVAGGFGNTIYF; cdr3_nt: TGTGCCAGCAGCGTCGCAGGGGGCTTCGGAAACACCATATATTTT
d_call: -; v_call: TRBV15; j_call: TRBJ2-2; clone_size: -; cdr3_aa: CATRKSTGELFF; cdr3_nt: TGCGCCACCAGGAAGTCGACCGGGGAGCTGTTTTTT
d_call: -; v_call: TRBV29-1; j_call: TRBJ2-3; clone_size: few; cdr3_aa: CSVTGRRGTDTQYF; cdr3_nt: TGCAGCGTGACGGGGAGAAGAGGTACAGATACGCAGTATTTT
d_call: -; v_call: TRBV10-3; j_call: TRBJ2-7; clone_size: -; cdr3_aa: CAISETNSYEQYF; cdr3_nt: TGTGCAATCAGTGAGACCAATTCGTACGAGCAGTACTTC
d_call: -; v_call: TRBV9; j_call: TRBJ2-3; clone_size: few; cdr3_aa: CASSVVQDTQYF; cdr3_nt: TGTGCCAGCAGCGTAGTACAGGATACGCAGTATTTT
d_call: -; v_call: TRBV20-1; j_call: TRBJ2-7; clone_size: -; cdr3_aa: CSARSLLGVYEQYF; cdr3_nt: TGCAGTGCTAGGAGCCTCCTGGGCGTGTACGAGCAGTACTTC
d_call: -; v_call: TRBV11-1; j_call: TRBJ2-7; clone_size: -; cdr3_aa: CASSLVGAWEQYF; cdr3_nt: TGTGCCAGCAGCCTCGTTGGGGCTTGGGAGCAGTACTTC
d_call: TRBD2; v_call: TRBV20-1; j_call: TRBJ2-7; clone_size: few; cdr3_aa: CSARDGSGGPGEQYF; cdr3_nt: TGCAGTGCTAGAGATGGGTCGGGGGGGCCCGGCGAGCAGTACTTC
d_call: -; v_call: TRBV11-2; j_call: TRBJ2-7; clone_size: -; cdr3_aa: CASSFGQRTYEQYF; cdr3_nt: TGTGCCAGCAGCTTTGGACAGAGGACCTACGAGCAGTACTTC
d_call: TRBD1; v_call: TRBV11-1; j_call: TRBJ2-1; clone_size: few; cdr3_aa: CASSSDGQGTYNEQFF; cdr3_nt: TGTGCCAGCAGCTCGGATGGACAGGGGACCTACAATGAGCAGTTCTTC
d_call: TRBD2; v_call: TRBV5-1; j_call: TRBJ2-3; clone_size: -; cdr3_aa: CASSRTIAGGDTQYF; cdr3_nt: TGCGCCAGCAGCCGAACTATAGCGGGCGGTGATACGCAGTATTTT
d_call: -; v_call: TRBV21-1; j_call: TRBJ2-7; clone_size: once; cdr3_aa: CASSKPLARRWGVLYEQYF; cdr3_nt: TGTGCCAGCAGCAAACCGTTGGCCAGGAGGTGGGGGGTCCTCTACGAGCAGTACTTC
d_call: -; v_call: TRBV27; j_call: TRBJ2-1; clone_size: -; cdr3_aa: CASSGLINEQFF; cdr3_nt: TGTGCCAGCAGTGGCCTAATTAATGAGCAGTTCTTC
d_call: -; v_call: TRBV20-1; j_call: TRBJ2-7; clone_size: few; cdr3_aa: CSASPGRQSSYEQYF; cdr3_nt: TGCAGTGCTAGTCCGGGACGGCAAAGCTCCTACGAGCAGTACTTC
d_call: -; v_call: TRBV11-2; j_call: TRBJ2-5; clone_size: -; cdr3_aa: CASSLIRAETQYF; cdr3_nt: TGTGCCAGCAGCTTAATTAGGGCAGAGACCCAGTACTTC
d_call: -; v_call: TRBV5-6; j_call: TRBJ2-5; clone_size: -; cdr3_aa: CASSLANRDAETQYF; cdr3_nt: TGTGCCAGCAGCTTGGCCAACCGGGACGCAGAGACCCAGTACTTC
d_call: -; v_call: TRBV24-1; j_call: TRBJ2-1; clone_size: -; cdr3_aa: CATSDLSYNEQFF; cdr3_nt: TGTGCCACCAGTGATTTGTCCTACAATGAGCAGTTCTTC
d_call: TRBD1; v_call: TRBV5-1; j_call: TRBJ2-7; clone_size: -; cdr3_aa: CASSSGTGEEEQYF; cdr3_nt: TGCGCCAGCAGCTCCGGGACAGGGGAAGAGGAGCAGTACTTC
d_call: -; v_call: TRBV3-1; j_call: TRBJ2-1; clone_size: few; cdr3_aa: CASSQVGRYNEQFF; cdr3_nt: TGTGCCAGCAGCCAAGTGGGTCGTTACAATGAGCAGTTCTTC
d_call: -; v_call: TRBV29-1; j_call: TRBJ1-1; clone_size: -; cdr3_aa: CSVEGEAEAFF; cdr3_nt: TGCAGCGTTGAAGGGGAGGCTGAAGCTTTCTTT
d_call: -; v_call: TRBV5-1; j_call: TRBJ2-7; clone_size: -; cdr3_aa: CASSPGLRQSSYEQYF; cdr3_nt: TGCGCCAGCAGCCCGGGACTGCGGCAGAGCTCCTACGAGCAGTACTTC
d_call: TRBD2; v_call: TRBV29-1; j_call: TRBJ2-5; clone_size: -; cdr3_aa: CSVELAGGGETQYF; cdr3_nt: TGCAGCGTTGAACTAGCGGGGGGCGGTGAGACCCAGTACTTC
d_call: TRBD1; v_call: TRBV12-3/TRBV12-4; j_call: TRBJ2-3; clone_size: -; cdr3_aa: CASKQGVGTDTQYF; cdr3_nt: TGTGCCAGCAAGCAGGGGGTCGGCACAGATACGCAGTATTTT
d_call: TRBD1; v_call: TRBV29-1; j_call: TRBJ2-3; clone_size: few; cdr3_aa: CSGTGVEVGDTQYF; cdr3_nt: TGCAGCGGGACAGGGGTTGAAGTTGGAGATACGCAGTATTTT
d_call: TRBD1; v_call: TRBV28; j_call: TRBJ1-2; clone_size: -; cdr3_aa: CASSLYDRGLGGYTF; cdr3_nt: TGTGCCAGCAGTTTATACGACAGGGGGCTGGGAGGCTACACCTTC